This T cell receptor (beta chain) was identified in a study of CXCR3-negative and CXCR3-positive naive CD8 T cells. The libraries of TRB cDNA were prepared using 5' RACE with UMI labels. TCRdb derives one entry per CDR3 protein from the 5' RACE reads, leaving out DNA. This sample's table has around 50,000 distinct CDR3 sequences. Points from the study as a whole: TRB CDR3s were more hydrophobic in CXCR3-positive than in CXCR3-negative naive cells.

In regard to this clonotype: Its specificity is not known.

Germline CDR1 reads SQVTM; CDR2 reads ANQGSEA. This CDR3 is built from 13 residues. This clonotype was sampled from a human donor in good health. Some clones in this sample may be carry-over from other donors' samples. The chain couples TRBV29-1 to TRBJ2-3. Material for sequencing was naive CXCR3+ CD8+ T cells from blood. Documented subset: CD45RO-CCR7+CD27+CD95- naive CD8+ T cells expressing CXCR3 (TNR3+). The CDR3 spells CSVEWFYTDTQYF.